The 32 T cell receptor beta chains below come from one sample, sequenced in a study of cytomegalovirus exposure and HLA in healthy donors. Both 60 Vbeta primers and 13 Jbeta primers went into the PCR. Sequenced by immunoSEQ multiplex PCR; TCRdb stores in-frame clones only, minus some. The table records 110,000 to 150,000 clones, around three quarters of them present only once. The specimen sequenced was PBMCs. The receptor set was obtained from a man aged 25 to 40 in good health and CMV-seronegative.

The DNA of the CDR3 is TGTGCCAGTAGGCGGACAGGGGGCGCGCTTCAGCCCCAGCATTTT. Its protein is CASRRTGGALQPQHF. The chain links TRBV19 to TRBJ1-5, with 11 positions matching TRBD1. This CDR3 has 15 amino acids. V gave up 6 bases and J gave up 6 bases; unmatched junction bases: 7. Germline V gene data show CDR1 as LNHDA and CDR2 as SQIVND (reference sequence).

The J gene is TRBJ2-1, the V gene TRBV29-1; 13 bases align to TRBD2. The trim removed 4 bases at V and 1 base at J, leaving 7 bases unmatched. Germline CDR1 reads SQVTM; CDR2 reads ANQGSEA. CDR3 length equals 17 residues. The CDR3 sequence is CSVAGLAGRRSYNEQFF. In DNA, the CDR3 is TGCAGCGTTGCGGGACTAGCGGGAAGACGGTCCTACAATGAGCAGTTCTTC.

This chain connects TRBV30 to TRBJ1-5; D unresolved. CDR1 GTSNPN and CDR2 SVGIG come from the germline V gene (reference sequence). Trimming shortened V by 2 bases and J by 4 bases, and 9 bases separated the two germline ends. The length of the CDR3 is 13 residues. The CDR3, as DNA: TGTGCCTGGAGTCGGGATATTAATCAGCCCCAGCATTTT. The encoded protein is CAWSRDINQPQHF.

V gene TRBV18 combines with J gene TRBJ2-1; 8 bases are shared with TRBD2. The V and J ends lost 3 bases and 8 bases, in that order; junction bases with no gene match: 12. The germline CDR1 and CDR2 sequences are KGHSH and LQKENI. This CDR3 comprises 16 residues. CDR3 sequence: CASSPRWSGRSDEQFF. DNA of the CDR3: TGTGCCAGCTCACCGCGCTGGAGCGGGAGAAGCGATGAGCAGTTCTTC.

The V and J genes are TRBV2 and TRBJ2-5; TRBD2 agrees at 10 bases. Germline V gene lookup returns CDR1 SNHLY and CDR2 FYNNEI. The CDR3 runs to 14 residues. Trimming took 7 bases from V and 5 from J; bases not matched to a gene: 7. Here the CDR3 reads CASKRGGTSETQYF. The CDR3 bases are TGTGCCAGCAAGCGGGGGGGGACTAGCGAGACCCAGTACTTC. The whole variable domain, remainder taken from reference TRBV2 and TRBJ2-5, is EPEVTQTPSHQVTQMGQEVILRCVPISNHLYFYWYRQILGQKVEFLVSFYNNEISEKSEIFDDQFSVERPDGSNFTLKIRSTKLEDSAMYFCASKRGGTSETQYFGPGTRLLVL.

This clone occurred a few times. V usage is TRBV28 and J usage is TRBJ2-3, with 9 bases matching TRBD1. V dropped 3 bases and J dropped 4; count of bases not matched to a gene: 2. CDR1 is MDHEN, CDR2 SYDVKM, per germline. This CDR3 contains 14 residues. Written as DNA, the CDR3 is TGTGCCAGCAGTTTGAGGGACAGGGCAGATACGCAGTATTTT. Protein product: CASSLRDRADTQYF.

The CDR3 here is CATSGTGTTGELFF. CDR3 in DNA: TGTGCCACCAGCGGGACAGGTACCACCGGGGAGCTGTTTTTT. The chain joins TRBV15 to TRBJ2-2, with TRBD1 matching over 8 bases. Per the germline V gene, CDR1 is LNHNV and CDR2 is YYDKDF (reference sequence). CDR3 length: 14 amino acids. V shed 5 bases and J 4 bases; nucleotides not matched to a gene: 3.

The rearrangement links TRBV5-1 to TRBJ1-1, with 8 positions matching TRBD1. Trimming removed 3 bases from V and 7 bases from J; junction bases left unmatched: 2. The CDR3 is 12 residues long. Germline assignment: CDR1 SGHRS and CDR2 YFSETQ. The CDR3 sequence: CASSWGQDEAFF. DNA of the CDR3: TGCGCCAGCAGCTGGGGACAGGATGAAGCTTTCTTT.

The V and J genes are TRBV5-1 and TRBJ1-3, with D possibly TRBD1 on 5 matching bases. Trimming removed 6 bases from V and 1 base from J, with 14 bases in between. Germline assignment: CDR1 SGHRS and CDR2 YFSETQ. There are 15 residues in the CDR3. The CDR3 protein is CASTAGTQSGNTIYF. The CDR3 nucleotides are TGCGCCAGCACAGCAGGGACTCAGTCTGGAAACACCATATATTTT.

The rearrangement links TRBV10-2 to TRBJ2-7, with TRBD2 matching 7 bases. V was clipped by 3 bases and J by 4 bases; unmatched bases: 9. In germline, CDR1 is WSHSY, CDR2 SAAADI. The CDR3 sequence is 15 residues long. The CDR3 is CASSDPLTSRYEQYF. The CDR3 DNA reads as TGCGCCAGCAGTGACCCCTTGACTAGCAGGTACGAGCAGTACTTC.

The J gene is TRBJ2-7, the V gene TRBV2; the match to TRBD2 covers 16 bases. The CDR3 contains 16 residues. Trimming cost V 5 bases and J 4 bases; bases outside gene matches: 5. CDR1 is SNHLY, CDR2 FYNNEI, per germline. CDR3 in amino acids: CASSPKGLAGGYEQYF. In nucleotides, the CDR3 is TGTGCCAGCAGTCCCAAGGGACTAGCGGGAGGGTACGAGCAGTACTTC.

This clone was observed a few times. The J gene is TRBJ1-1, the V gene TRBV6-5; 7 bases are shared with TRBD1. The CDR3 spans 14 residues. J was trimmed by 3 bases and V by 4 bases; bases with no gene match: 5. In germline, CDR1 is MNHEY, CDR2 SVGAGI. Here the CDR3 reads CASSLLTGDTEAFF. As DNA, the CDR3 is TGTGCCAGCAGTTTACTTACAGGGGACACTGAAGCTTTCTTT.

This chain joins TRBV5-4 and TRBJ2-5, with D perhaps matching TRBD2 (5 bases). This CDR3 has 13 residues. Trimming pared 2 bases from V and 5 bases from J, leaving 10 bases between. CDR1 is SGHNT and CDR2 is YYREEE in the germline V gene (reference sequence). Here the CDR3 DNA reads TGTGCCAGCAGCTTTTCTAGCCGGGAGACCCAGTACTTC. Its protein product is CASSFSSRETQYF.

The V gene is TRBV4-1, the J gene TRBJ1-5; D remains unclear. The CDR3 has 16 amino acids. CDR1 and CDR2 from the germline V gene are MGHRA and YSYEKL. The V and J ends lost 0 bases and 2 bases respectively, with 11 bases between them. The CDR3 DNA is TGCGCCAGCAGCCAAGATTGGGGAGTAGGCAATCAGCCCCAGCATTTT. As protein: CASSQDWGVGNQPQHF.

The J gene is TRBJ2-1, the V gene TRBV6-4; 13 nucleotides agree with TRBD2. CDR3 size: 18 residues. CDR1 and CDR2 (germline): MRHNA, SNTAGT. J was trimmed by 1 base and V by 2 bases; bases with no gene match: 5. CDR3 sequence: CASSDGLAGVGSYNEQFF. In nucleotides, the CDR3 is TGTGCCAGCAGTGACGGACTAGCGGGAGTCGGGTCCTACAATGAGCAGTTCTTC.

CDR3 DNA sequence: TGTGCCAGCAGCTCTCAGGGGATACATACGCAGTATTTT. Translation gives CASSSQGIHTQYF. J is TRBJ2-3 and V is TRBV7-2, with D maybe TRBD1 (6 bases). Germline V CDR1 and CDR2: SGHTA, FQGNSA. Trimming shortened V by 4 bases and J by 7 bases, and 12 bases separated the two germline ends. CDR3 length: 13 amino acids.

J is TRBJ1-2 and V is TRBV5-1; 9 bases are a match to TRBD1. The CDR3 runs to 15 residues. Germline V gene lookup returns CDR1 SGHRS and CDR2 YFSETQ. Trimming took 4 bases from V and 6 from J; bases not matched to a gene: 10. DNA of the CDR3: TGCGCCAGCAGCCCAACCCCGGGACAGGGACATGGCTACACCTTC. Translating it yields CASSPTPGQGHGYTF.

As DNA, the CDR3 is TGTGCCAGCAGCTTAAGGGCCACAGGGGGCCAAGAGACCCAGTACTTC. Translation gives CASSLRATGGQETQYF. The V gene is TRBV7-9, the J gene TRBJ2-5; 8 bases line up with TRBD1. The CDR3 runs to 16 residues. Germline trimming cut 2 bases from V and 1 base from J; bases unmatched to any gene: 6. Germline CDR1 is SEHNR and CDR2 is FQNEAQ (reference sequence).

The V and J genes are TRBV30 and TRBJ2-1; 9 bases agree with TRBD2. Losses at the gene ends were 1 base for V and 6 bases for J; bases not matched to a gene: 13. The V gene's germline CDR1 is GTSNPN and CDR2 SVGIG (reference sequence). This CDR3 spans 17 amino acids. Here the CDR3 reads CAWSATLAGERFNEQFF. The CDR3 DNA is TGTGCCTGGAGTGCCACGTTAGCGGGAGAACGTTTCAATGAGCAGTTCTTC.

This clone showed up just once. This chain uses TRBV2 with TRBJ2-7, with 7 bases matching TRBD2. The CDR3 has 15 residues. The germline CDR1 and CDR2 sequences are SNHLY and FYNNEI. Trimming took 4 bases from V and 1 from J; bases not matched to a gene: 7. Here the CDR3 reads CASSGEGLFSYEQYF. The CDR3 DNA reads TGTGCCAGCAGTGGGGAGGGACTTTTTTCCTACGAGCAGTACTTC.

In regard to this clone: An end of the junction does not agree with germline; a read error may underlie this. The V gene is TRBV7-9, the J gene TRBJ2-7; 10 bases line up with TRBD2. CDR1 is SEHNR and CDR2 is FQNEAQ in the germline V gene (reference sequence). This CDR3 has 15 amino acids. CDR3 in DNA: TGTTCCAGCAGCCCCCCTGAGCGGGGGGGCAGGGAGCAGTACTTC. This sequence encodes CSSSPPERGGREQYF.

The rearrangement uses TRBV9 and TRBJ2-5; 11 nucleotides match TRBD2. The V gene end was trimmed by 3 bases and the J gene end by 4 bases; junction bases not matched to a gene: 5. From germline, CDR1 is SGDLS and CDR2 YYNGEE. CDR3 length: 15 amino acids. CDR3 nucleotides: TGTGCCAGCAGCGGAGTCGGGACTAGCGGAGAGACCCAGTACTTC. This gives the protein CASSGVGTSGETQYF.

A few counts support this clone. This chain uses TRBV5-1 with TRBJ1-3; 8 nucleotides match TRBD1. The ends lost 1 base at V and 3 bases at J; junction bases unmatched: 6. CDR3 length: 16 amino acids. Looked up from germline, CDR1 is SGHRS and CDR2 is YFSETQ. CDR3 protein: CASSLIAGGIGNTIYF. Written as DNA, the CDR3 is TGCGCCAGCAGCTTGATCGCAGGGGGCATTGGAAACACCATATATTTT. Together with reference TRBV5-1 and TRBJ1-3, the CDR3 gives the full variable domain: KAGVTQTPRYLIKTRGQQVTLSCSPISGHRSVSWYQQTPGQGLQFLFEYFSETQRNKGNFPGRFSGRQFSNSRSEMNVSTLELGDSALYLCASSLIAGGIGNTIYFGEGSWLTVV.

This clone showed up just a few times. The V call is TRBV2, the J call TRBJ2-5; D is unresolved. V lost 4 bases and J lost 5, with 5 bases in between. The CDR3 length is 11 residues. CDR1 SNHLY and CDR2 FYNNEI come from the germline V gene. This CDR3 reads CASSVRETQYF. The CDR3, as DNA: TGTGCCAGCAGTGTTCGGGAGACCCAGTACTTC.

The chain couples TRBV6-5 to TRBJ1-4; 8 bases line up with TRBD1. The CDR3 totals 14 residues. Germline V gene sequence: CDR1 MNHEY, CDR2 SVGAGI. The ends lost 6 bases at V and 6 bases at J; junction bases unmatched: 6. Here the CDR3 DNA reads TGTGCCAGCAGCCAGGACAGGGTTTATGAAAAACTGTTTTTT. Its protein product is CASSQDRVYEKLFF.

This sequence joins TRBV7-2 and TRBJ1-2; D uncertain. Looked up from germline, CDR1 is SGHTA and CDR2 is FQGNSA. CDR3 size: 14 residues. V lost 1 base and J lost 7, with 13 bases in between. The CDR3 loop is CASSLDPGGAGYTF. DNA of the CDR3: TGTGCCAGCAGCTTAGATCCGGGAGGCGCTGGCTACACCTTC.

The J gene is TRBJ2-5, the V gene TRBV5-4, with 9 bases lining up with TRBD2. Trimming took 8 bases from V and 5 from J; bases not matched to a gene: 10. Per germline, CDR1 SGHNT and CDR2 YYREEE (reference sequence). There are 14 residues in the CDR3. In DNA form, the CDR3 reads TGTGCCAGTAGTCGGCGGGAGGGCGGGGAGACCCAGTACTTC. Residues: CASSRREGGETQYF.

The rearrangement links TRBV18 to TRBJ1-5, with D possibly matching TRBD1 (6 bases). Germline V gene data show CDR1 as KGHSH and CDR2 as LQKENI. There are 15 residues in the CDR3. Trimming removed 3 bases from V and 4 bases from J, with 13 bases in between. CDR3 amino acids: CASSPTPDRNQPQHF. DNA of the CDR3: TGTGCCAGCTCACCTACTCCTGACAGGAATCAGCCCCAGCATTTT.

This rearrangement joins TRBV9 to TRBJ1-1; a weak D match, TRBD1 (5 bases). Germline lookup yields CDR1 SGDLS and CDR2 YYNGEE. Deletions cut 5 bases from V and 5 bases from J, with 16 bases between. The CDR3 is 14 amino acids. CDR3 nucleotide sequence: TGTGCCAGCAGGCGCGGGGGGGAGGGGACTGAAGCTTTCTTT. It specifies CASRRGGEGTEAFF.

The chain carries TRBV18 and TRBJ2-1; 11 nucleotides agree with TRBD2. The germline gives CDR1 KGHSH, CDR2 LQKENI. J lost 5 bases, V lost 2 bases, and 5 bases had no gene match. This CDR3 has 16 residues. The CDR3 sequence is CASSPSGLAVNNEQFF. In nucleotides, the CDR3 is TGTGCCAGCTCACCATCGGGACTAGCGGTAAACAATGAGCAGTTCTTC.

CDR3 residues: CAWSGGLAGLLRGIYNEQFF. The DNA for the CDR3 is TGTGCCTGGAGTGGGGGACTAGCGGGGCTCTTGCGGGGAATCTACAATGAGCAGTTCTTC. V usage is TRBV30 and J usage is TRBJ2-1; 13 nucleotides agree with TRBD2. CDR1 and CDR2 (germline): GTSNPN, SVGIG (reference sequence). The CDR3 is 20 residues long. Trimming removed 1 base from V and 3 bases from J; junction bases left unmatched: 15.

The chain has TRBV30 and TRBJ2-2; D call uncertain. The ends were cut back, 4 bases at V and 1 base at J, with 7 bases in the middle. Germline assignment: CDR1 GTSNPN and CDR2 SVGIG (reference sequence). This CDR3 is built from 13 residues. Here the CDR3 reads CAWMRMNTGELFF. CDR3 bases: TGTGCCTGGATGCGTATGAACACCGGGGAGCTGTTTTTT.